The 26 T cell receptor beta chains reported below all come from one sample, sequenced in a study of T cell responses to AZD1222 COVID-19 vaccine. Assay: immunoSEQ multiplex PCR; the TCRdb copy retains only in-frame clones and omits some. This sample yields roughly 130,000 clones, of which under 95% are seen a single time; roughly 3.1% belongs to the top ten. The starting material was peripheral blood, obtained on day 0 of AZD1222 vaccination. Receptor source: an adult in good health.

This sequence joins TRBV14 and TRBJ2-1, with D perhaps matching TRBD2 (6 bases). There are 16 residues in the CDR3. Trimming left V 1 base short and J 4 bases short, with 14 bases between. Germline lookup yields CDR1 SGHDN and CDR2 FVKESK. CDR3 DNA sequence: TGTGCCAGCAGCCAAGGGGCGGGAAGGCATTACAATGAGCAGTTCTTC. The encoded protein is CASSQGAGRHYNEQFF.

V and J are TRBV9 and TRBJ2-1; maybe TRBD1 (5 bases). Germline V gene sequence: CDR1 SGDLS, CDR2 YYNGEE. V was trimmed by 7 bases and J by 8 bases, leaving 13 bases between them. The CDR3 covers 12 residues. The CDR3 sequence is CASGLAQDEQFF. CDR3 in DNA: TGTGCCAGCGGGCTGGCACAGGATGAGCAGTTCTTC.

This chain connects TRBV9 to TRBJ1-1, with a tentative D call TRBD1 (5 bases). The CDR3 is 15 residues long. V lost 3 bases and J lost 5, with 17 bases in between. Germline assignment: CDR1 SGDLS and CDR2 YYNGEE. The CDR3 is CASSGLGGPGTEAFF. The CDR3 DNA sequence: TGTGCCAGCAGCGGCCTTGGGGGACCTGGAACTGAAGCTTTCTTT.

This clone was seen just once. J is TRBJ2-1 and V is TRBV2; the D gene is possibly TRBD1 (5 bases). V lost 3 bases and J lost 0, with 6 bases in between. Germline V gene lookup returns CDR1 SNHLY and CDR2 FYNNEI. The CDR3 totals 14 residues. The CDR3 region has the DNA TGTGCCAGCAGTGACAGGGCCTCCTACAATGAGCAGTTCTTC. Translation: CASSDRASYNEQFF. Full variable domain (outside the CDR3, taken from reference TRBV2 and TRBJ2-1): EPEVTQTPSHQVTQMGQEVILRCVPISNHLYFYWYRQILGQKVEFLVSFYNNEISEKSEIFDDQFSVERPDGSNFTLKIRSTKLEDSAMYFCASSDRASYNEQFFGPGTRLTVL.

A word on this clone: This same CDR3 is encoded by further DNA sequences in the sample. V gene TRBV7-2 combines with J gene TRBJ2-7; no firm D call. This CDR3 comprises 14 residues. Germline values: CDR1 SGHTA, CDR2 FQGNSA. Deletions cut 0 bases from V and 2 bases from J, with 8 bases between. CDR3 loop: CASSLARAAYEQYF. CDR3 sequence (DNA): TGTGCCAGCAGCTTAGCACGTGCTGCCTACGAGCAGTACTTC.

The chain combines TRBV11-3 with TRBJ2-7, with 10 bases fitting TRBD2. The trim removed 0 bases at V and 3 bases at J, leaving 11 bases unmatched. Germline V gives CDR1 SGHNT, CDR2 YENEEA. The CDR3 sequence is 18 residues long. CDR3 DNA: TGTGCCAGCAGCTTAGACGACTTCCTAGCGGGAGATAACTACGAGCAGTACTTC. Translation: CASSLDDFLAGDNYEQYF.

The gene calls are TRBV10-3 and TRBJ1-1; 8 bases agree with TRBD1. The length of the CDR3 is 12 residues. Per germline, CDR1 ENHRY and CDR2 SYGVKD. Germline trimming cut 8 bases from V and 12 bases from J; bases unmatched to any gene: 11. CDR3 sequence: CAIGETGGVPFF. CDR3 sequence (DNA): TGTGCCATCGGGGAAACAGGGGGTGTTCCTTTCTTT.

The rearrangement uses TRBV12-2 and TRBJ2-7; the tabulated D call, TRBD2, remains unverified against the DNA. TRBV12-2 is described as a pseudogene. The CDR3 has 15 residues. The CDR3 loop reads CAATKTSGISYEQYF. The CDR3 coding sequence is TGTGCAGCCACGAAAACTAGCGGGATCTCCTACGAGCAGTACTTC.

The V call is TRBV7-3, the J call TRBJ2-1, with no clear D. The V end lost 2 bases, the J end lost 0 bases, and 8 bases lay between the germline ends. Germline CDR1 reads SGHTA; CDR2 reads FQGTGA. The CDR3 runs to 15 residues. The CDR3 nucleotides read TGTGCCAGCAGCTTAGTCCCAGGCTCCTACAATGAGCAGTTCTTC. Translation gives CASSLVPGSYNEQFF.

The rearrangement links TRBV27 to TRBJ2-1, with D hard to call. The germline CDR1 and CDR2 sequences are MNHEY and SMNVEV (reference sequence). The CDR3 is made up of 13 amino acids. V lost 5 bases, J lost 1 base, and 6 bases lay in between. CDR3 amino acids: CASSVISYNEQFF. The CDR3 nucleotides are TGTGCCAGCAGTGTGATATCCTACAATGAGCAGTTCTTC.

The chain joins TRBV11-2 to TRBJ1-2, with D perhaps TRBD1 (6 bases). This CDR3 is built from 15 residues. CDR1 SGHAT and CDR2 FQNNGV come from the germline V gene. V was clipped by 0 bases and J by 5 bases, with 13 bases between them. The DNA for the CDR3 is TGTGCCAGCAGCTTAGACGCGGGCAGGGGTTATGGCTACACCTTC. The encoded protein is CASSLDAGRGYGYTF.

The chain is built from TRBV6-2 or TRBV6-3 and TRBJ1-6; TRBD1 matches at 8 bases. Germline CDR1 reads MNHEY; CDR2 reads SVGEGT. This CDR3 has 14 amino acids. J gave up 10 bases and V 5 bases, and 7 bases lay outside the gene matches. The DNA of the CDR3 is TGTGCCAGCAGTCGAGGACAGGGAGGATCACCCCTCCACTTT. Residues: CASSRGQGGSPLHF.

The V call is TRBV2, the J call TRBJ2-5; D unresolved. The CDR3 extends over 12 amino acids. The germline V gene has CDR1 SNHLY and CDR2 FYNNEI. With 4 bases removed from V and 1 base from J, the gap between germline ends came to 4 bases. CDR3 sequence (DNA): TGTGCCAGCAGTGGCGGCCAAGAGACCCAGTACTTC. The encoded protein is CASSGGQETQYF.

V gene TRBV6-5 combines with J gene TRBJ2-1; D is undetermined. Trimming removed 6 bases from V and 5 bases from J, with 11 bases in between. The CDR3 is 13 amino acids. Germline CDR1 is MNHEY and CDR2 is SVGAGI. This CDR3 reads CASSDRENNEQFF. The CDR3 coding sequence is TGTGCCAGCAGCGATCGAGAGAACAATGAGCAGTTCTTC.

The chain employs TRBV28 and TRBJ1-3, with D perhaps TRBD1 (5 bases). Trimming pared 5 bases from V and 8 bases from J, leaving 16 bases between. Germline V gives CDR1 MDHEN, CDR2 SYDVKM. This CDR3 has 14 amino acids. The CDR3 loop reads CASSPSGTSDTIYF. The CDR3 nucleotides read TGTGCCAGCAGTCCCTCCGGGACTTCAGACACCATATATTTT.

The sample holds one count of this clone. The chain has TRBV15 and TRBJ1-1; D gene ambiguous. This CDR3 is built from 14 residues. Trimming cost V 0 bases and J 8 bases, with 13 bases left between them. Germline CDR1 and CDR2: LNHNV and YYDKDF (reference sequence). This chain's CDR3 is CATSRDLAGREAFF. The CDR3 nucleotides are TGTGCCACCAGCAGAGATTTGGCCGGGCGCGAAGCTTTCTTT.

The V and J genes are TRBV4-1 and TRBJ2-3, with TRBD2 identical over 12 bases. Per the germline V gene, CDR1 is MGHRA and CDR2 is YSYEKL. CDR3 length: 17 amino acids. Trimming cost V 4 bases and J 1 base; bases outside gene matches: 6. The CDR3 loop reads CASSPRRLAGGTDTQYF. CDR3 nucleotide sequence: TGCGCCAGCAGCCCCCGAAGACTAGCGGGGGGCACAGATACGCAGTATTTT.

The chain employs TRBV19 and TRBJ1-1; 8 nucleotides align to TRBD1. Losses at the gene ends were 3 bases for V and 3 bases for J; bases not matched to a gene: 6. This CDR3 comprises 15 residues. CDR1 and CDR2 (germline): LNHDA, SQIVND (reference sequence). The CDR3 coding sequence is TGTGCCAGTAGTATCCGAACAGGGGGTTACACTGAAGCTTTCTTT. Its translation is CASSIRTGGYTEAFF.

Concerning this clone itself: A read error may account for a junction end that differs from germline. The genes are TRBV3-1 (or the pseudogene TRBV3-2) and TRBJ1-3; 7 nucleotides match TRBD1. Germline V CDR1 and CDR2: LGHDT, YNNKEL (reference sequence). The CDR3 runs to 13 residues. CDR3 in DNA: TGTGCCAGCAGCCACCAGTCCGGACAGGCCGCACATTTT. This translates into CASSHQSGQAAHF.

The chain links TRBV18 to TRBJ2-5; D could derive from TRBD1 or TRBD2 (5 bases each). Germline V gene lookup returns CDR1 KGHSH and CDR2 LQKENI. V was shortened by 2 bases and J by 5 bases, with 15 bases between the two germline ends. The CDR3 is 15 residues long. The CDR3 coding sequence is TGTGCCAGCTCACCAATAGAGGGGAGTGAGGAGACCCAGTACTTC. Encoded protein: CASSPIEGSEETQYF. Drawing the rest from reference TRBV18 and TRBJ2-5, the complete variable domain is NAGVMQNPRHLVRRRGQEARLRCSPMKGHSHVYWYRQLPEEGLKFMVYLQKENIIDESGMPKERFSAEFPKEGPSILRIQQVVRGDSAAYFCASSPIEGSEETQYFGPGTRLLVL.

The chain is built from TRBV28 and TRBJ2-7, with 13 positions matching TRBD2. V was pared by 2 bases and J by 4 bases, with 8 bases of the junction left unmatched. The CDR3 has 17 residues. Looked up from germline, CDR1 is MDHEN and CDR2 is SYDVKM. The CDR3 sequence: CASSLGLAGVRKYEQYF. The CDR3 nucleotides read TGTGCCAGCAGTTTAGGACTAGCGGGAGTCCGGAAATACGAGCAGTACTTC.

Comment on this clone: Other DNA sequences from this sample encode an identical CDR3 as well. The rearrangement links TRBV2 to TRBJ2-7; D gene uncertain. This CDR3 is 12 amino acids long. Trimming left V 6 bases short and J 0 bases short, with 6 bases between. Germline values: CDR1 SNHLY, CDR2 FYNNEI. The CDR3 region has the DNA TGTGCCAGCAGCGAACCCTCCTACGAGCAGTACTTC. Translated: CASSEPSYEQYF. Full variable domain (outside the CDR3, taken from reference TRBV2 and TRBJ2-7): EPEVTQTPSHQVTQMGQEVILRCVPISNHLYFYWYRQILGQKVEFLVSFYNNEISEKSEIFDDQFSVERPDGSNFTLKIRSTKLEDSAMYFCASSEPSYEQYFGPGTRLTVT.

The chain recombines TRBV7-6 with TRBJ2-1; D may be TRBD2 (5 bases). This CDR3 is built from 16 residues. The germline CDR1 and CDR2 sequences are SGHVS and FNYEAQ. Trimming took off 5 bases at V and 0 bases at J, with 14 bases between the two ends. CDR3 sequence (DNA): TGTGCCAGCAGCCCGCGGGTCCCCGGCTCCTACAATGAGCAGTTCTTC. It specifies CASSPRVPGSYNEQFF.

The rearrangement links TRBV14 to TRBJ1-2; no reliable D call. The CDR3 runs 16 residues. CDR1 and CDR2 from the germline V gene are SGHDN and FVKESK. The V and J ends lost 0 bases and 2 bases respectively, with 13 bases between them. In nucleotides, the CDR3 is TGTGCCAGCAGCCAAGATCCAACTTTGGGGAACTATGGCTACACCTTC. Translation gives CASSQDPTLGNYGYTF.

This clone was observed once. V usage is TRBV19 and J usage is TRBJ1-5; possibly TRBD1 for D (5 bases). The CDR3 is made up of 14 amino acids. Trimming cost V 7 bases and J 0 bases, with 10 bases left between them. The germline CDR1 and CDR2 sequences are LNHDA and SQIVND (reference sequence). CDR3 amino acids: CASMDGHSNQPQHF. DNA of the CDR3: TGTGCCAGTATGGACGGACATAGCAATCAGCCCCAGCATTTT.

This chain joins TRBV18 and TRBJ2-7; TRBD2 matches at 10 bases. This CDR3 is 15 amino acids long. Trimming removed 1 base from V and 6 bases from J; junction bases left unmatched: 6. CDR1 and CDR2 from the germline V gene are KGHSH and LQKENI. The CDR3 DNA is TGTGCCAGCTCACCACTAGCGGGGGGTTCTTTCGAGCAGTACTTC. Translated: CASSPLAGGSFEQYF.